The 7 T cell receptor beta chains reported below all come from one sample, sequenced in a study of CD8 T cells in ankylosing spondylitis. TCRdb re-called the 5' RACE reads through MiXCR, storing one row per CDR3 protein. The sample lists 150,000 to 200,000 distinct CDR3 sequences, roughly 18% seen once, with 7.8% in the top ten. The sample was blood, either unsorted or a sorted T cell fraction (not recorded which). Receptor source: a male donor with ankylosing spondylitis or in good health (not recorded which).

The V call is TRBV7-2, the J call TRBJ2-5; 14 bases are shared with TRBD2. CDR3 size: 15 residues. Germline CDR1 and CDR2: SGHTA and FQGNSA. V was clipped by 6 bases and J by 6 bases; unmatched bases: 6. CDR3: CASRPGLAGEKTQYF. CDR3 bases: TGTGCCAGCAGACCGGGACTAGCGGGAGAGAAGACCCAGTACTTC.

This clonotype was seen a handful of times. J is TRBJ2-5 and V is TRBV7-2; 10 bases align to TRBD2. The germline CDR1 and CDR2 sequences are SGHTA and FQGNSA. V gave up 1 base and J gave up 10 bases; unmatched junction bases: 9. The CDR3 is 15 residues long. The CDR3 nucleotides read TGTGCCAGCAGCTTAGTGCGAGCGGGAGGGCGGGACCAGTACTTC. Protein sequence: CASSLVRAGGRDQYF.

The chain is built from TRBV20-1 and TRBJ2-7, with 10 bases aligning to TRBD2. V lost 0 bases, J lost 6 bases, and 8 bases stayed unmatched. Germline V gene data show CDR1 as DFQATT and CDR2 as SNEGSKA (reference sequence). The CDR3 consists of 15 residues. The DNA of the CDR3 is TGCAGTGCTAGAGATGTGGCGAGCGGGAGGGGCGAGCAGTACTTC. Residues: CSARDVASGRGEQYF.

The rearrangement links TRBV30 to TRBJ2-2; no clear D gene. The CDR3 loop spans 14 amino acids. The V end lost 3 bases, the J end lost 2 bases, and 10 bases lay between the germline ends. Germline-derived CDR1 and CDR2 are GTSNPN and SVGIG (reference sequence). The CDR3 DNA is TGTGCCTGGAGATATCAGCGAAACACCGGGGAGCTGTTTTTT. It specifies CAWRYQRNTGELFF.

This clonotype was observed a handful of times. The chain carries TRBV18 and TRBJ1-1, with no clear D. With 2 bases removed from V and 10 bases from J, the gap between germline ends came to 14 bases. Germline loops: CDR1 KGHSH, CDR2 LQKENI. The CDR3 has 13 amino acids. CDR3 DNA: TGTGCCAGCTCACCAAGTCTCGAAACAGCAGCTTTCTTT. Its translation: CASSPSLETAAFF.

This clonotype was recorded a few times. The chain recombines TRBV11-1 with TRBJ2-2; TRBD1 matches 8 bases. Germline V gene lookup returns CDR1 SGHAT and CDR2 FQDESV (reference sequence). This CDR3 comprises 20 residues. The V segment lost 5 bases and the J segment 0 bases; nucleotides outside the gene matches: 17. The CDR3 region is CASSPTPGGQGDSNTGELFF. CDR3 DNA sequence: TGTGCCAGCAGCCCCACACCGGGTGGACAGGGTGATTCGAACACCGGGGAGCTGTTTTTT.

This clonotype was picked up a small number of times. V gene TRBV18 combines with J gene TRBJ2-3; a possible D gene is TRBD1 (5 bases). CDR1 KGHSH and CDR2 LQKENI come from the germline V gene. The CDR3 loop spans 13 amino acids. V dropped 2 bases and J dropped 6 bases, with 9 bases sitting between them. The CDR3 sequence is CASSPGAADTQYF. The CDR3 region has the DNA TGTGCCAGCTCACCAGGGGCCGCGGATACGCAGTATTTT.